One sample yielded the 14 T cell receptor beta chains listed below, sequenced in a study of T cell responses to AZD1222 COVID-19 vaccine. Assay used: immunoSEQ multiplex PCR; TCRdb lists only in-frame clones, some missing. The sample lists 130,000 to 150,000 clones; approximately 94% were seen once. The source was peripheral blood, collected on day 0 of AZD1222 vaccination. The source is an adult in good health.

J is TRBJ2-7 and V is TRBV2; TRBD1 aligns across 10 bases. Trimming removed 7 bases from V and 2 bases from J; junction bases left unmatched: 11. This CDR3 is 16 amino acids long. Germline assignment: CDR1 SNHLY and CDR2 FYNNEI. This chain's CDR3 is CASTQGGQGFPYEQYF. DNA for the CDR3: TGTGCCAGCACCCAAGGGGGACAGGGGTTTCCCTACGAGCAGTACTTC.

This chain uses TRBV2 with TRBJ2-1; D is unclear. V was shortened by 5 bases and J by 8 bases, with 4 bases between the two germline ends. The germline CDR1 and CDR2 sequences are SNHLY and FYNNEI. This CDR3 is built from 10 residues. The CDR3 region has the DNA TGTGCCAGCAGTCTGGATGAGCAGTTCTTC. Protein: CASSLDEQFF.

The chain carries TRBV11-3 and TRBJ2-7; D possibly uses TRBD1 or TRBD2 (5 bases each). Germline-derived CDR1 and CDR2 are SGHNT and YENEEA. The CDR3 totals 13 residues. Trimming took 2 bases from V and 3 from J, leaving 8 bases between them. This chain's CDR3 is CASSLSGGYEQYF. Here the CDR3 DNA reads TGTGCCAGCAGCTTAAGTGGGGGCTACGAGCAGTACTTC.

V and J are TRBV18 and TRBJ1-2; no reliable D call. This CDR3 contains 14 residues. CDR1 is KGHSH, CDR2 LQKENI, per germline. The ends were cut back, 3 bases at V and 8 bases at J, with 16 bases in the middle. CDR3: CASSPTSRAGGYTF. The DNA for the CDR3 is TGTGCCAGCTCACCGACGTCACGGGCTGGGGGCTACACCTTC.

This rearrangement joins TRBV12-3 or TRBV12-4 to TRBJ2-7; 7 bases line up with TRBD1. This CDR3 has 12 amino acids. V was pared by 2 bases and J by 11 bases, with 6 bases of the junction left unmatched. Written as DNA, the CDR3 is TGTGCCAGCAGTTTATCCCCACAGGGGAAGTACTTC. Translated, it gives CASSLSPQGKYF.

This chain uses TRBV15 with TRBJ1-5; TRBD1 agrees at 8 bases. This CDR3 has 15 residues. Trimming cost V 4 bases and J 6 bases; bases outside gene matches: 8. Germline assignment: CDR1 LNHNV and CDR2 YYDKDF (reference sequence). CDR3 in amino acids: CATSNSRGLGQPQHF. The DNA of the CDR3 is TGTGCCACCAGCAACAGCAGGGGGCTCGGTCAGCCCCAGCATTTT.

The chain has TRBV6-1 and TRBJ1-1; D is possibly TRBD1 (5 bases). The V end was cut by 2 bases, the J end by 3 bases, with 19 bases between. The CDR3 extends over 17 amino acids. Per germline, CDR1 MNHNS and CDR2 SASEGT. CDR3 protein: CASSEPKRGSYYTEAFF. Here the CDR3 DNA reads TGTGCCAGCAGTGAACCCAAAAGGGGAAGTTATTACACTGAAGCTTTCTTT.

The genes are TRBV5-1 and TRBJ2-1; 14 positions agree with TRBD2. Trimming removed 4 bases from V and 7 bases from J; junction bases left unmatched: 10. CDR3 length: 17 amino acids. Germline-derived CDR1 and CDR2 are SGHRS and YFSETQ. This CDR3 reads CASSVQSTSGGANEQFF. The CDR3 DNA sequence: TGCGCCAGCAGCGTACAATCGACTAGCGGGGGGGCAAATGAGCAGTTCTTC. The entire variable domain, with the rest obtained from reference TRBV5-1 and TRBJ2-1, is as follows: KAGVTQTPRYLIKTRGQQVTLSCSPISGHRSVSWYQQTPGQGLQFLFEYFSETQRNKGNFPGRFSGRQFSNSRSEMNVSTLELGDSALYLCASSVQSTSGGANEQFFGPGTRLTVL.

The genes are TRBV11-3 and TRBJ1-1, with TRBD1 matching 7 bases. The CDR3 is 17 amino acids. Germline V CDR1 and CDR2: SGHNT, YENEEA. The V gene end was trimmed by 1 base and the J gene end by 2 bases; junction bases not matched to a gene: 10. Here the CDR3 reads CASSLGSWGQSNTEAFF. CDR3 bases: TGTGCCAGCAGCTTAGGGAGTTGGGGACAGAGTAACACTGAAGCTTTCTTT.

This clone has more than one count but fewer than ten. The chain joins TRBV30 to TRBJ2-7; TRBD1 matches 9 bases. CDR3 length equals 12 residues. The germline V gene encodes CDR1 GTSNPN and CDR2 SVGIG (reference sequence). Germline trimming cut 2 bases from V and 12 bases from J; bases unmatched to any gene: 8. The CDR3 region has the DNA TGTGCCTGGAGTTCTCGGGACAGGGAACTGTACTTC. This gives the protein CAWSSRDRELYF.

V gene TRBV7-9 combines with J gene TRBJ2-5; 11 bases match TRBD2. This CDR3 is built from 17 residues. The trim removed 4 bases at V and 1 base at J, leaving 8 bases unmatched. Germline CDR1 is SEHNR and CDR2 is FQNEAQ (reference sequence). The CDR3 spells CASSSGVAGGFQETQYF. The CDR3, as DNA: TGTGCCAGCAGCTCCGGGGTAGCGGGGGGGTTCCAAGAGACCCAGTACTTC. Supplemented by reference TRBV7-9 and TRBJ2-5, the full variable domain reads DTGVSQNPRHKITKRGQNVTFRCDPISEHNRLYWYRQTLGQGPEFLTYFQNEAQLEKSRLLSDRFSAERPKGSFSTLEIQRTEQGDSAMYLCASSSGVAGGFQETQYFGPGTRLLVL.

V gene TRBV19 combines with J gene TRBJ1-2, with 7 bases matching TRBD1. CDR1 and CDR2 from the germline V gene are LNHDA and SQIVND (reference sequence). V was pared by 3 bases and J by 4 bases, with 5 bases of the junction left unmatched. CDR3 length: 14 amino acids. The CDR3 sequence: CASSIWQGVYGYTF. Here the CDR3 DNA reads TGTGCCAGTAGTATTTGGCAGGGGGTCTATGGCTACACCTTC.

Only one count was recorded for this clone. The J gene is TRBJ2-1, the V gene TRBV27; the match to TRBD2 covers 8 bases. Germline CDR1 MNHEY, CDR2 SMNVEV (reference sequence). CDR3 length equals 16 residues. V was pared by 6 bases and J by 0 bases, with 7 bases of the junction left unmatched. The DNA of the CDR3 is TGTGCCAGCAGAGTCGCAGCGGGGGCCTCCTACAATGAGCAGTTCTTC. This translates into CASRVAAGASYNEQFF.

With regard to this clone: At one end the junction does not follow the germline gene, possibly because of a read error. The J gene is TRBJ2-3, the V gene TRBV14, with 7 bases matching TRBD2. The CDR3 spans 16 residues. CDR1 SGHDN and CDR2 FVKESK come from the germline V gene. Here the CDR3 reads CASNQAIAGSTDTQYF. As DNA, the CDR3 is TGTGCCAGCAACCAAGCGATAGCGGGTAGCACAGATACGCAGTATTTT.